What follows are 23 T cell receptor beta chains derived from one specimen sequenced in a study of breast tumors, draining lymph nodes, adjacent tissues. Axillary draining lymph nodes of breast cancer patients supplied the node samples. One entry per CDR3 protein results from TCRdb running MiXCR on the multiplex PCR reads. The sample includes 200,000 to 300,000 distinct CDR3 sequences, 30% seen only once; the top ten take over 0.95%. The sample was axillary lymph node tissue. The receptor set was obtained from a female donor with breast cancer. Some clones in this sample may be carry-over from other donors' samples.

The sample holds many counts of this clonotype. J is TRBJ2-7 and V is TRBV10-3; no definite D call. This CDR3 has 13 amino acids. CDR1 ENHRY and CDR2 SYGVKD come from the germline V gene. The V gene lost 3 bases and the J gene lost 0 bases, with 6 bases spanning the gap. The CDR3 protein is CAISDYSSYEQYF. For the CDR3, the DNA is TGTGCCATCAGTGACTACAGCTCCTACGAGCAGTACTTC.

This clonotype was picked up many times. The rearrangement links TRBV5-1 to TRBJ2-1; D remains unclear. The germline V and J ends were trimmed by 4 bases and 9 bases, with 8 bases remaining between them. CDR1 and CDR2 (germline): SGHRS, YFSETQ. This CDR3 is 11 amino acids long. CDR3 in DNA: TGCGCCAGCAGCATCGACCGTGAGCAGTTCTTC. Protein product: CASSIDREQFF. Full variable domain (missing parts from reference TRBV5-1 and TRBJ2-1): KAGVTQTPRYLIKTRGQQVTLSCSPISGHRSVSWYQQTPGQGLQFLFEYFSETQRNKGNFPGRFSGRQFSNSRSEMNVSTLELGDSALYLCASSIDREQFFGPGTRLTVL.

This clonotype was counted only a few times. A much larger clone differs from this one at a single base, so this may be a read error. DNA for the CDR3: TGTGCCAGCAGCTACGTGGGAACGTATGAGCAGTTCTTC. Its protein product is CASSYVGTYEQFF. The genes are TRBV5-6 and TRBJ2-1; the D is unclear. This CDR3 has 13 residues. Per the germline V gene, CDR1 is SGHDT and CDR2 is YYEEEE. V lost 3 bases, J lost 8 bases, and 12 bases lay in between.

Comments on this clonotype: One end of the junction is discordant with germline, which a read error may explain. The chain has TRBV11-2 and TRBJ2-1; TRBD2 aligns across 12 bases. Per germline, CDR1 SGHAT and CDR2 FQNNGV. This CDR3 has 16 amino acids. The CDR3 loop reads CAGSLRLAGVSNEQFF. The DNA of the CDR3 is TGTGCCGGCAGCCTCCGACTAGCGGGAGTTTCAAATGAGCAGTTCTTC.

Points on this clonotype: A much more abundant neighbour one base away suggests this may be a read error. The chain couples TRBV5-1 to TRBJ2-5, with D unclear. The CDR3 totals 12 residues. CDR1 SGHRS and CDR2 YFSETQ come from the germline V gene. This CDR3 reads CASSPFQETRYF. CDR3 DNA sequence: TGCGCCAGCAGCCCGTTCCAAGAGACCCGGTACTTC.

This clonotype showed up just a few times. The V call is TRBV12-3 or TRBV12-4, the J call TRBJ1-5; D unclear. The V gene lost 3 bases and the J gene lost 9 bases, with 0 bases spanning the gap. The CDR3 is 9 residues long. The CDR3 protein is CASSLPQHF. Here the CDR3 DNA reads TGTGCCAGCAGTTTGCCCCAGCATTTT.

This clonotype was picked up a small number of times. It may be a read error: a sequence one base away is much more abundant. The chain has TRBV20-1 and TRBJ2-1, with a weak D call TRBD2 (5 bases). Germline lookup yields CDR1 DFQATT and CDR2 SNEGSKA (reference sequence). The CDR3 is 15 residues long. V dropped 0 bases and J dropped 6 bases, with 15 bases sitting between them. CDR3 sequence: CSARDGELESNEQFF. DNA of the CDR3: TGCAGTGCTAGAGATGGAGAACTAGAGTCCAATGAGCAGTTCTTC.

This clonotype showed up just a few times. The CDR3 bases are TGTGCCAGCAGTAATAAAGCGGGAGACGGTCCATACGAGCAGTACTTC. Amino acid sequence: CASSNKAGDGPYEQYF. This chain links TRBV27 with TRBJ2-7; 8 nucleotides align to TRBD2. With 5 bases clipped from V and 4 bases from J, the junction kept 13 bases outside the gene matches. The CDR3 loop spans 16 amino acids. The germline V gene encodes CDR1 MNHEY and CDR2 SMNVEV (reference sequence).

This clonotype was seen many times. V gene TRBV19 combines with J gene TRBJ2-1, with TRBD2 matching 9 bases. Germline-derived CDR1 and CDR2 are LNHDA and SQIVND (reference sequence). There are 17 residues in the CDR3. J gave up 1 base and V 1 base, and 5 bases lay outside the gene matches. CDR3: CASSIAGAGGSYNEQFF. The CDR3 DNA reads as TGTGCCAGTAGTATAGCCGGGGCGGGAGGGTCCTACAATGAGCAGTTCTTC.

This clonotype was seen repeatedly, ten times or more. V and J are TRBV5-6 and TRBJ2-5; D is undetermined. The length of the CDR3 is 13 residues. The germline V and J ends were trimmed by 4 bases and 2 bases, with 9 bases remaining between them. Looked up from germline, CDR1 is SGHDT and CDR2 is YYEEEE. The CDR3 protein is CASSGVQQETQYF. In DNA form, the CDR3 reads TGTGCCAGCAGCGGGGTCCAGCAAGAGACCCAGTACTTC.

There are many counts of this clonotype. This chain connects TRBV18 to TRBJ1-5; 9 nucleotides match TRBD1. The CDR3 loop spans 13 amino acids. CDR1 is KGHSH and CDR2 is LQKENI in the germline V gene. The ends lost 2 bases at V and 7 bases at J; junction bases unmatched: 0. In nucleotides, the CDR3 is TGTGCCAGCTCACCAGGGACAGGGCAGCCCCAGCATTTT. Translated: CASSPGTGQPQHF. The variable domain in full, completed from reference TRBV18 and TRBJ1-5, reads NAGVMQNPRHLVRRRGQEARLRCSPMKGHSHVYWYRQLPEEGLKFMVYLQKENIIDESGMPKERFSAEFPKEGPSILRIQQVVRGDSAAYFCASSPGTGQPQHFGDGTRLSIL.

A few counts support this clonotype. The chain employs TRBV20-1 and TRBJ1-1; 8 bases line up with TRBD1. Germline assignment: CDR1 DFQATT and CDR2 SNEGSKA (reference sequence). Germline trimming cut 6 bases from V and 7 bases from J; bases unmatched to any gene: 4. CDR3 length: 11 residues. CDR3 coding DNA: TGCAGTGCCCAAGGACAGGGTGAAGCTTTCTTT. It codes for CSAQGQGEAFF.

This clonotype was seen repeatedly, ten times or more. The rearrangement joins TRBV29-1 to TRBJ2-1; TRBD2 aligns across 11 bases. This CDR3 is 16 amino acids long. V dropped 5 bases and J dropped 0; count of bases not matched to a gene: 6. Germline loops: CDR1 SQVTM, CDR2 ANQGSEA. CDR3 loop: CSVILSGRVSYNEQFF. The CDR3 coding sequence is TGCAGCGTTATCCTTAGCGGGAGGGTCTCCTACAATGAGCAGTTCTTC.

This clonotype has more than one count but fewer than ten. The chain is built from TRBV18 and TRBJ1-3, with a tentative D call TRBD1 (6 bases). Germline CDR1 and CDR2: KGHSH and LQKENI. V lost 2 bases to trimming and J lost 7 bases, with 12 bases between them. The CDR3 extends over 14 amino acids. The CDR3 spells CASSPTQGENTIYF. DNA for the CDR3: TGTGCCAGCTCACCAACACAGGGTGAGAACACCATATATTTT.

This clonotype was picked up many times. The chain recombines TRBV4-3 with TRBJ2-7, with 7 bases matching TRBD1. Per germline, CDR1 LGHNA and CDR2 YSLEER. V dropped 3 bases and J dropped 4; count of bases not matched to a gene: 6. The CDR3 covers 14 residues. CDR3 residues: CASSQTGSAYEQYF. Written as DNA, the CDR3 is TGCGCCAGCAGCCAGACAGGGTCCGCGTACGAGCAGTACTTC.

V and J are TRBV18 and TRBJ2-7; D not resolved. This CDR3 has 16 amino acids. V was clipped by 3 bases and J by 3 bases, with 18 bases between them. CDR1 is KGHSH, CDR2 LQKENI, per germline. The CDR3 region is CASSPPGIATNYEQYF. CDR3 nucleotides: TGTGCCAGCTCACCGCCTGGTATCGCTACTAACTACGAGCAGTACTTC.

This clonotype appeared many times. The J gene is TRBJ2-7, the V gene TRBV7-6, with D unclear. The V end lost 2 bases, the J end lost 0 bases, and 14 bases lay between the germline ends. There are 16 residues in the CDR3. Germline CDR1 SGHVS, CDR2 FNYEAQ. The CDR3 bases are TGTGCCAGCAGCTTACTGGGCGACAAAGCCTCCTACGAGCAGTACTTC. It translates to CASSLLGDKASYEQYF.

This clonotype was seen ten or more times. The chain links TRBV6-1 to TRBJ2-7; D gene ambiguous. The CDR3 loop spans 13 amino acids. Germline CDR1 and CDR2: MNHNS and SASEGT. Trimming shortened V by 6 bases and J by 0 bases, and 9 bases separated the two germline ends. CDR3 sequence (DNA): TGTGCCAGCAGCTTTGGCACCTCCTACGAGCAGTACTTC. Residues: CASSFGTSYEQYF.

This clonotype appeared once. This may arise from a read error, as a much more abundant clone is one base away. The J gene is TRBJ2-5, the V gene TRBV20-1; tentative D call: TRBD2 (6 bases). Germline values: CDR1 DFQATT, CDR2 SNEGSKA (reference sequence). The CDR3 totals 14 residues. The ends were cut back, 5 bases at V and 7 bases at J, with 20 bases in the middle. CDR3 region: CSAGGGGSVRTQYF. CDR3 DNA sequence: TGCAGTGCTGGAGGTGGGGGGTCGGTGAGGACCCAGTACTTC.

This clonotype was recorded many times. The V call is TRBV4-3, the J call TRBJ2-7; D ambiguous. Germline V gives CDR1 LGHNA, CDR2 YSLEER. V gave up 0 bases and J gave up 3 bases, with 9 bases separating them. The CDR3 sequence is 14 residues long. For the CDR3, the DNA is TGCGCCAGCAGCCAAGATTATTGGAGCTACGAGCAGTACTTC. It translates to CASSQDYWSYEQYF.

The CDR3 spells CSARDARKNIQYF. The CDR3 DNA reads as TGCAGTGCTAGAGATGCCAGGAAAAACATTCAGTACTTC. This rearrangement joins TRBV20-1 to TRBJ2-4, with D unclear. Between the trimmed V and J ends, which lost 0 bases and 4 bases, there was a span of 7 bases. Germline V gene sequence: CDR1 DFQATT, CDR2 SNEGSKA (reference sequence). The CDR3 extends over 13 amino acids.

This clonotype was observed at least ten times. CDR3 DNA sequence: TGTGCCAGCAGCTCTGACGGCCGCGCGGCACCCCTCCACTTT. Its protein is CASSSDGRAAPLHF. V and J are TRBV5-8 and TRBJ1-6; no clear D. The germline V gene has CDR1 SGHTS and CDR2 YDEGEE. CDR3 length equals 14 residues. V was shortened by 3 bases and J by 11 bases, with 15 bases between the two germline ends.

This clonotype appeared many times. This chain joins TRBV5-8 and TRBJ1-6; no reliable D call. The germline V gene has CDR1 SGHTS and CDR2 YDEGEE. This CDR3 contains 12 residues. Trimming pared 1 base from V and 9 bases from J, leaving 5 bases between. CDR3 loop: CASSLSGSPLHF. The DNA for the CDR3 is TGTGCCAGCAGCTTGAGTGGTTCACCCCTCCACTTT.